This TCR beta chain was sequenced for a study of blood T cell repertoires in COVID-19. Original methodology: Scientists estimated how many nucleated cells there were by amplifying reference gene primers. This table comes from immunoSEQ multiplex PCR, and its TCRdb copy is limited to in-frame clones, with some not included. D and trimming come from the DNA, and the V and J calls and clone size come from that table. The repertoire holds around 140,000 clones, around four fifths seen once, with less than 4% in the top ten. The junction had 6 bases not matched to a gene; V was cut back by 5 bases and J by 4 bases. The germline V gene has CDR1 SGHVS and CDR2 FNYEAQ. The CDR3 is 15 residues long. The participants were between roughly 18 and 89 years old and came from about two dozen US areas. Donors were grouped by their self-reported clinical history.

Sequenced input: PBMCs or T cells enriched from blood (not recorded which). The clonotype originates from a woman between 50 and 59 years old with acute COVID-19. The rearrangement joins TRBV7-6 to TRBJ1-3, with TRBD1 matching 9 bases. CDR3 DNA sequence: TGTGCCAGCAGCCCGTCGACAGGGGGAGGAAACACCATATATTTT. It translates to CASSPSTGGGNTIYF.